This TCR beta chain was sequenced in a study of regulatory T cells in long-lasting Graves disease. Study-level background: Persistent Graves' disease required over 5 years of antithyroid drugs and positive TSH receptor antibodies. Study-level findings and limits: Since the sample size was small, accuracy may have been reduced.

Arm-PCR of CDR3 regions with iRepertoire HTBI primers generated TCR beta libraries. Original analysis: Overall, samples carried 62 TRBV and about 15 TRBJ segments. Each CDR3 protein is one row after TCRdb ran MiXCR on the multiplex PCR reads. V and J calls and clone size were set by TCRdb, not the authors. The data hold a few hundred thousand distinct CDR3 sequences, with about a quarter observed a single time. The germline V gene has CDR1 SGHTA and CDR2 FQGNSA. CDR3 length equals 16 residues. The junction had 6 bases not matched to a gene; V was cut back by 3 bases and J by 4 bases. Time point described: persistent/refractory GD, antithyroid drugs over 5 years with positive TRAb. Construction of the TCR library relied on RNA isolated from PBMCs. All patients originated from an endocrinology department located in Xi'an, China. This clonotype showed up many times. No antigen is known for it.

The chain recombines TRBV7-2 with TRBJ2-5; 12 nucleotides line up with TRBD2. The origin of this receptor is a female donor with Graves disease. The sequencing here drew on peripheral blood mononuclear cells (PBMCs), taken when the disease was refractory, from a patient treated with antithyroid drugs. The CDR3 protein is CASSFRLAGDSETQYF. CDR3 DNA sequence: TGTGCCAGCAGCTTTCGACTAGCGGGAGACTCAGAGACCCAGTACTTC.